The T cell receptor beta chain under discussion was sequenced for a study of CD8 T cells in Susac syndrome. Turning to the study itself: Clinical remission applied to about 8 sequenced Susac syndrome patients, and about six had active disease.

Random hexamers were used to reverse transcribe an amount of 0.5 to 1 ug RNA. Amplification of TCR beta CDR3 used immunoSEQ multiplex PCR across 54 Vbeta and 13 Jbeta. MiXCR, run by TCRdb on the immunoSEQ multiplex PCR reads, gives a single entry per CDR3 protein. The sample shows 95,000 to 150,000 distinct CDR3 sequences, over 90% of them seen only once. This clonotype was seen a few times. Its matching antigen is unknown. Germline V gene lookup returns CDR1 SQVTM and CDR2 ANQGSEA. After removal of 1 base from V and 1 base from J, the junction contained 3 bases not matched to a gene. The CDR3 spans 14 residues. Study-wide findings and caveats: A relatively small number of individuals underwent TCR sequencing and HLA analysis. CD8+ clonal expansion in Susac was maximal in TEMRA cells and in active patients.

This clonotype was obtained from a human donor with Susac syndrome. The sequenced material came from CD8+ T cells from PBMCs. J is TRBJ2-7 and V is TRBV29-1, with 8 bases matching TRBD1. CDR3 loop: CSVEGQGASYEQYF. The DNA of the CDR3 is TGCAGCGTTGAAGGGCAGGGGGCTTCCTACGAGCAGTACTTC.